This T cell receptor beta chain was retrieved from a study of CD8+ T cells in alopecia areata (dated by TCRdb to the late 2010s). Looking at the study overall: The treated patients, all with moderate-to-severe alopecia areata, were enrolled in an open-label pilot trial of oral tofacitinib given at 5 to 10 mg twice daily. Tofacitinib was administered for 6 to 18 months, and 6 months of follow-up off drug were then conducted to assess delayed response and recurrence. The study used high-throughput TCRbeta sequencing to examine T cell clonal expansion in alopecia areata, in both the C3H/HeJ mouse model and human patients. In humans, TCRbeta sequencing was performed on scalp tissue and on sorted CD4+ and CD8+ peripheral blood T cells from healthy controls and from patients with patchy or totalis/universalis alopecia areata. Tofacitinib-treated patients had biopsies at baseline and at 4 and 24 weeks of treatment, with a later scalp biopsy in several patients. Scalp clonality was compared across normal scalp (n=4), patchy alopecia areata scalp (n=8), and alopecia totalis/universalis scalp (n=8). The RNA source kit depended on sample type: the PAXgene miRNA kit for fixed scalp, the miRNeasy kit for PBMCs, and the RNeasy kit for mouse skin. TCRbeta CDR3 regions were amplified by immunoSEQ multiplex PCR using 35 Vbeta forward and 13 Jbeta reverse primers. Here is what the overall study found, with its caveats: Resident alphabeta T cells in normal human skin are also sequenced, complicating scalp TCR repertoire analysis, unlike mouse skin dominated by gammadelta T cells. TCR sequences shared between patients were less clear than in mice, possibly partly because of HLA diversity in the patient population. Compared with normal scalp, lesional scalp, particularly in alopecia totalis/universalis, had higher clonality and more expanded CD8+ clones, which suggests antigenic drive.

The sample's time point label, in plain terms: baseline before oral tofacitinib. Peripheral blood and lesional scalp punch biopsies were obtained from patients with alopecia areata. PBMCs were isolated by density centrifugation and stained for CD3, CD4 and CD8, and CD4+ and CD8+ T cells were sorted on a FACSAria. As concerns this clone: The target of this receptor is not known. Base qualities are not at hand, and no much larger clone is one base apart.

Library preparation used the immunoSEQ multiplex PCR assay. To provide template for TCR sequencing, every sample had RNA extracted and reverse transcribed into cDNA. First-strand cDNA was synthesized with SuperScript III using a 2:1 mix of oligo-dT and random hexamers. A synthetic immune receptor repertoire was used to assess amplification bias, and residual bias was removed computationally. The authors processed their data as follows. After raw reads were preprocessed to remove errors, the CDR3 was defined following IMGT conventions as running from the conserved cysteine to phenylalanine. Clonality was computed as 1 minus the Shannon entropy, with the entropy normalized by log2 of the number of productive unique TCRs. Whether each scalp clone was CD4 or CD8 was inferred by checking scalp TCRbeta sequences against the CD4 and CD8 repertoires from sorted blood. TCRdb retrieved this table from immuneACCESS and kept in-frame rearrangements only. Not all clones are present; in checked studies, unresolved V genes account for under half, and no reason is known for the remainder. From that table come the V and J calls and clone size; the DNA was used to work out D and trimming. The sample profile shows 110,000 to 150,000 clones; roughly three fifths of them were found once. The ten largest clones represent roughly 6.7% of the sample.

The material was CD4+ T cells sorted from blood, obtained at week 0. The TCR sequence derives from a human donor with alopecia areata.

CDR3 sequence: CASSYSLGDYEQYF. The DNA sequence is as follows: TGTGCCAGCAGTTACTCGCTAGGGGACTACGAGCAGTACTTC. The rearrangement joined TRBV6-5 to TRBJ2-7; the D segment could be TRBD1, given 5 matching bases. The V and J ends are trimmed by 0 bases and 3 bases, leaving 9 bases between them. CDR1 MNHEY and CDR2 SVGAGI were looked up in the germline V gene. From the cysteine through the phenylalanine, the CDR3 covers 14 amino acids. The entry retains the CDR3 DNA only, 42 bases that are in frame from base 1.